This T cell receptor (beta chain) was sequenced during a study of blood T cells in healthy people across ages (dated by TCRdb to the mid-2010s). Background for the entire study: In model experiments, template switching captured about one uniquely barcoded TCR beta cDNA molecule for every two T cells. Two additional independent replicas of 1 million unique cDNA reads from the same blood draw were analyzed for two donors (one aged 18 to 29 and one aged 80 or older). The study measured age-related changes in TCR beta repertoire diversity using deep sequencing normalized with unique cDNA molecular identifiers. The donors were split into four age groups: young (average about 16 years), middle-aged (around 40), aged (around 67) and long-lived (under 85). To avoid experimental bias, donors of different ages were spread randomly across the sequencing lanes. What the work shows at the level of the full study, not this receptor alone: Because the CMV infection status of the donors was unknown, age-related changes in expanded clonotypes may potentially have been confounded. Observed TCR beta diversity per million T cells fell roughly linearly with age, and a significant reduction was already apparent by age around 36. The long-lived group showed more naive CD4+ T cells, fewer expanded clones and increased TCR diversity than the aged group, suggesting age selection. Conclusive comparison of naive and antigen-experienced compartments was prevented by the profiling of bulk unsorted PBMCs. Total diversity estimates from one million sequenced T cells were considered lower bounds and underestimates. Observed TCR beta diversity correlated strongly with the percentage of naive T cells measured by flow cytometry.

CDR3 length: 14 amino acids, cysteine to phenylalanine. Solely the CDR3 DNA is kept, with 42 bases framed from the first base. Based on the germline V gene, the CDR1 and CDR2 sequences are SGHRS and YFSETQ. V is cut back by 2 bases and J by 6 bases, with 6 bases in the junction unmatched. The table lists this clonotype with a few counts. What antigen it recognizes has not been identified. Base qualities are not provided; no much larger clone lies one nucleotide away. Libraries were constructed by 5' RACE. TCRdb lists the instrument as Illumina HiSeq 2500. A second PCR of about 7 to 12 cycles was performed with a sample-barcoded 5' primer and a J-beta primer mix. A unique molecular identifier was introduced onto each TCR beta cDNA molecule by a template-switch 5' adaptor carrying 12 random nucleotides. Each sample yielded at least 2.5 million CDR3-containing paired-end reads. First-strand cDNA was synthesized from all RNA with the Mint cDNA synthesis kit, primed by a TRBC-specific oligonucleotide. Following uracil-DNA glycosylase treatment, all cDNA underwent a first 18-cycle PCR with the universal primers M1SS and BC2_uni_R. Concerning the study's data processing: Each sample was normalized by randomly selecting 1 million high-quality reads, each carrying a distinct molecular identifier. Instead of being binned into consensus sequences, reads that shared molecular identifiers were thrown out. MiTCR, run with a Q25 quality threshold and the strictest error-elimination algorithm, handled CDR3 identification, clonotype clustering and error correction. Lower-bound total TCR beta diversity was estimated with a nonparametric unseen species model using Euler transformation. TCRdb's own reprocessing of the public reads used fastp at Q25 and MiXCR and kept productive beta chains. Each record represents a unique CDR3 protein, reported with the most common genes and DNA among its rows. It is TCRdb's table, rather than the study itself, that gives the V and J calls and clone size. The sample table lists about 1.6 million distinct CDR3 sequences, about 35% of them with a count of one. About 11% of the sample belongs to the ten largest clones.

Systemically healthy Caucasian individuals from Russia, 35 to 50 in total and aged roughly 6 to 100 years, were included as donors. Each donor gave ten milliliters of peripheral blood, drawn into EDTA-treated Vacutainer tubes. Ficoll-Paque density-gradient centrifugation was used to isolate PBMCs, with at least 6.5 million per sample. Total RNA was extracted from PBMCs with Trizol reagent, with at least 5 micrograms obtained per sample. For every donor, flow cytometry on a PBMC aliquot measured the percentage of naive CD45RAhigh/CD27high T cells. The source material was blood. This clonotype was sampled from a woman younger than 45 in good health. The receptor chain draws on TRBV5-1 and TRBJ2-3; the central 7 bases match TRBD2. The CDR3 loop reads CASSFESAGDTQYF. In nucleotide form, the sequence is TGCGCCAGCAGCTTTGAATCAGCGGGGGATACGCAGTATTTT.